The sequence of this TCR beta chain was determined in a study of T cells after yellow fever vaccination. Template switching by 5'RACE produced TCR cDNA, adding a universal primer site and UMIs. MiXCR, run by TCRdb on the 5' RACE reads, gives a single entry per CDR3 protein. Among about 370,000 distinct CDR3 sequences listed, 11% were seen once. On this clonotype itself: Its antigen remains unknown.

Notes on the study in general: Only a small proportion of the clonotypes turned up in both the CD4 and the CD8 compartments, likely arising from convergent recombination.

The receptor comes from a man younger than 35 who received the YFV17D yellow fever vaccine. The specimen comprised PBMCs, sampled on the day of the first yellow fever vaccination.

DNA for the CDR3: TGTGCCAGCAGCCAGGCCCTAGGACTAGCGGGGTCGGGACAAGAGACCCAGTACTTC. Amino acids: CASSQALGLAGSGQETQYF. The chain carries TRBV12-3 or TRBV12-4 and TRBJ2-5; 12 bases line up with TRBD2. V lost 6 bases to trimming and J lost 2 bases; unmatched junction nucleotides: 16. The CDR3 loop spans 19 amino acids.